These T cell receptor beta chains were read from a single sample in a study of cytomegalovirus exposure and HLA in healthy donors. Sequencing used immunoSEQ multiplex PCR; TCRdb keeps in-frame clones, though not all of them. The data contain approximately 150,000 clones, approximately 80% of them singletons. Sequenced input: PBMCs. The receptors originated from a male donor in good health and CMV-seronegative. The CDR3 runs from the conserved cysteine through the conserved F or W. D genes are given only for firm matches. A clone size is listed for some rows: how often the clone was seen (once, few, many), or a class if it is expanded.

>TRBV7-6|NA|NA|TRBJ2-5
CASSFRVQETQYF
TGTGCCAGCAGCTTCCGGGTTCAAGAGACCCAGTACTTC
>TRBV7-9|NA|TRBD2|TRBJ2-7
CASSLVSGLGGEQYF
TGTGCCAGCAGCTTAGTGTCGGGACTAGGGGGCGAGCAGTACTTC
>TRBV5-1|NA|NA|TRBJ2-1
CASSLDRALHNEQFF
TGCGCCAGCAGCTTGGACAGAGCCCTACACAATGAGCAGTTCTTC
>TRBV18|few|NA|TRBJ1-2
CASSPVREGGYTF
TGTGCCAGCTCACCAGTCCGGGAAGGGGGCTACACCTTC
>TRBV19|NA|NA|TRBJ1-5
CASSIAGQLSNQPQHF
TGTGCCAGTAGTATAGCCGGACAGTTGAGCAATCAGCCCCAGCATTTT
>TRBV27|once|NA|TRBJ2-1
CASRLLLSYNEQFF
TGTGCCAGCCGTTTACTCCTCTCCTACAATGAGCAGTTCTTC
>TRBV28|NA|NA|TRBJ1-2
CASSSDYYGYTF
TGTGCCAGCAGTTCGGACTATTATGGCTACACCTTC
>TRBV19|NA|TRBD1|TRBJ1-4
CASSPPRGKHEKLFF
TGTGCCAGTAGTCCACCCAGGGGGAAGCATGAAAAACTGTTTTTT
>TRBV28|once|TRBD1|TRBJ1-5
CAGNPQSGGGQPQHF
TGTGCCGGCAACCCTCAGTCAGGGGGCGGGCAGCCCCAGCATTTT
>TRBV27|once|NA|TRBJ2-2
CASTARAFPNTGELFF
TGTGCCAGCACCGCCCGAGCTTTCCCGAACACCGGGGAGCTGTTTTTT
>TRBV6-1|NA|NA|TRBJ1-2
CASSYPSGYTF
TGTGCCAGCAGTTATCCCAGTGGCTACACCTTC
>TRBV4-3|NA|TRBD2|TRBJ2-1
CASSPFTSGSTNEQFF
TGCGCCAGCAGCCCTTTTACTAGCGGGAGTACCAATGAGCAGTTCTTC
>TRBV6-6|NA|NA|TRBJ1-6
CASSYQGLFSPLHF
TGTGCCAGCAGTTATCAGGGGCTCTTTTCACCCCTCCACTTT
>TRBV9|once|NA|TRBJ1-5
CASSEEKKQPQHF
TGTGCCAGCAGCGAGGAGAAGAAGCAGCCCCAGCATTTT
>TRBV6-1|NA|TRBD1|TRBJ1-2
CASSPTGDYGYTF
TGTGCCAGCAGTCCGACAGGGGACTATGGCTACACCTTC
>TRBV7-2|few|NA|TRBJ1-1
CASSPGRGTEAFF
TGTGCCAGCAGCCCTGGGAGGGGCACTGAAGCTTTCTTT
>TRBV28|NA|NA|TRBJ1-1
CASRLAQRQAFF
TGTGCCAGCAGACTAGCACAGAGGCAAGCTTTCTTT
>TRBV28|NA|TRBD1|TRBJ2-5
CASSQPGQGKETQYF
TGTGCCAGCAGTCAACCGGGACAGGGGAAAGAGACCCAGTACTTC
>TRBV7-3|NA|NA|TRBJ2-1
CASSAPAGAGNEQFF
TGTGCCAGCAGCGCCCCCGCAGGGGCTGGGAATGAGCAGTTCTTC
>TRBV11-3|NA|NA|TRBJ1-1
CASSPGAGRRETFF
TGTGCCAGCAGCCCAGGGGCCGGGAGGCGTGAAACTTTCTTT
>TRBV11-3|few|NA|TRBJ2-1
CASSLRTDYNEQFF
TGTGCCAGCAGCCTACGGACTGATTACAATGAGCAGTTCTTC
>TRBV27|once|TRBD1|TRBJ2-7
CASSFGTGSSYEQYF
TGTGCCAGCAGTTTCGGGACAGGGAGCTCCTACGAGCAGTACTTC
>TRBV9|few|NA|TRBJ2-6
CASSVSVSGANVLTF
TGTGCCAGCAGCGTATCAGTCTCTGGGGCCAACGTCCTGACTTTC
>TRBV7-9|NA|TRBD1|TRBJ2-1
CSSSFWDRAPYNEQFF
TGTTCCAGCAGCTTCTGGGACAGGGCCCCTTACAATGAGCAGTTCTTC
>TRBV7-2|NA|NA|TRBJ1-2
CASSLTGEVYGYTF
TGTGCCAGCAGCTTGACAGGAGAGGTCTATGGCTACACCTTC
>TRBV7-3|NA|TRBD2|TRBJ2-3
CASSLGLVNADTQYF
TGTGCCAGCAGCTTGGGACTAGTGAACGCAGATACGCAGTATTTT
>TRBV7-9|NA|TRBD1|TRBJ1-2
CASSRGTANYGYTF
TGTGCCAGCAGCAGGGGGACAGCTAACTATGGCTACACCTTC
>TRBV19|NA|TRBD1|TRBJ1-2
CASRGPDRAYGYTF
TGTGCCAGTAGAGGCCCCGACAGGGCCTATGGCTACACCTTC
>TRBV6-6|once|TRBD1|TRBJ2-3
CASSVSRGQGADTQYF
TGTGCCAGCAGTGTCTCGCGGGGACAGGGGGCAGATACGCAGTATTTT
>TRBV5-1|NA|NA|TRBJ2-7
CASSFDSNYEQYF
TGCGCCAGCAGCTTTGACAGCAACTACGAGCAGTACTTC
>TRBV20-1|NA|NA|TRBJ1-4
CSASTGEKLFF
TGCAGTGCAAGTACGGGTGAAAAACTGTTTTTT
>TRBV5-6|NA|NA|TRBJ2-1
CASSLSGSGSYNEQFF
TGTGCCAGCAGCTTGTCGGGCAGCGGCTCCTACAATGAGCAGTTCTTC
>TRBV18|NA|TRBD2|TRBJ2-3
CASSPLTSGGTDTQYF
TGTGCCAGCTCACCCCTTACTAGCGGGGGCACAGATACGCAGTATTTT
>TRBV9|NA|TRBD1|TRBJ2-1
CASSPRELGTGYNEQFF
TGTGCCAGCAGCCCCCGCGAGTTAGGGACAGGGTACAATGAGCAGTTCTTC
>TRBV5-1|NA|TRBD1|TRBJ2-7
CASSSRTGGYEQYF
TGCGCCAGCAGCTCCCGGACAGGGGGCTACGAGCAGTACTTC
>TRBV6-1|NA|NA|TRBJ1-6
CASSEGGPSYNSPLHF
TGTGCCAGCAGTGAGGGTGGTCCTAGTTATAATTCACCCCTCCACTTT
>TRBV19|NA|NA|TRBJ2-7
CASSPWITGRGNEQYF
TGTGCCAGTAGTCCCTGGATTACAGGGCGTGGGAACGAGCAGTACTTC
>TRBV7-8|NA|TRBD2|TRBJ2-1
CASSRRLAVSYNEQFF
TGTGCCAGCAGCCGCCGACTAGCGGTCTCCTACAATGAGCAGTTCTTC
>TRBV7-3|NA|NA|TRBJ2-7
CASSVNRDGEQYF
TGTGCCAGCAGCGTGAACAGGGATGGCGAGCAGTACTTC
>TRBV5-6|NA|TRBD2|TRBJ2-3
CASSLVSSGGTDTQYF
TGTGCCAGCAGCTTGGTATCTAGCGGAGGCACAGATACGCAGTATTTT
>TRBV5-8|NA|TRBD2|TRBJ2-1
CASSPGLARIYNEQFF
TGTGCCAGCAGCCCCGGACTAGCGAGAATATACAATGAGCAGTTCTTC
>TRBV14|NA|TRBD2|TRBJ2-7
CASSQVGGSRSFGSYEQYF
TGTGCCAGCAGCCAAGTGGGAGGGAGCCGCTCATTTGGGAGTTACGAGCAGTACTTC
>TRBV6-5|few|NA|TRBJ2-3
CASSAGYSRTDTQYF
TGTGCCAGCAGTGCCGGCTATAGCCGCACAGATACGCAGTATTTT
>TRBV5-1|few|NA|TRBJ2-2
CASSLEAGRVGGELFF
TGCGCCAGCAGCTTGGAAGCTGGCAGGGTCGGCGGGGAGCTGTTTTTT
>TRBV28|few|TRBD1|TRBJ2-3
CASFEGGGDTQYF
TGTGCTAGCTTTGAAGGGGGCGGAGATACGCAGTATTTT
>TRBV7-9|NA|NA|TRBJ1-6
CASSERGSPLHF
TGTGCCAGCAGCGAGCGTGGATCACCCCTCCACTTT
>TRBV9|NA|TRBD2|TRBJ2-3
CASTRAGGVADTQYF
TGTGCCAGCACCCGAGCGGGAGGAGTCGCAGATACGCAGTATTTT
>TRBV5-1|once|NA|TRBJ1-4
CASSLGQYNEKLFF
TGCGCCAGCAGCTTGGGACAGTACAATGAAAAACTGTTTTTT
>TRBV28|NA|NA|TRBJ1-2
CASTLGHGGYTF
TGTGCCAGCACCCTAGGACACGGTGGCTACACCTTC
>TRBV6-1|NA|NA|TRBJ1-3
CASSEAGAHSGNTIYF
TGTGCCAGCAGTGAAGCAGGGGCACACTCTGGAAACACCATATATTTT
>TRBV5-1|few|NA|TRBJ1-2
CASSSGSQGAYGYTF
TGCGCCAGCAGCTCCGGGAGCCAAGGGGCCTATGGCTACACCTTC
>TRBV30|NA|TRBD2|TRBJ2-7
CAWSAGLAGTYEQYF
TGTGCCTGGAGTGCCGGACTAGCGGGAACCTACGAGCAGTACTTC
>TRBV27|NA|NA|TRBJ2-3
CASSPDSSPFTDTQYF
TGTGCCAGCAGTCCGGACTCTTCCCCCTTCACAGATACGCAGTATTTT
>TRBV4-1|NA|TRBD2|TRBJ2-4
CASSQDIAGGGSRIQYF
TGCGCCAGCAGCCAAGATATAGCGGGCGGCGGGTCGCGCATTCAGTACTTC
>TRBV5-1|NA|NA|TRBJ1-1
CASSFGTREAFF
TGCGCCAGCAGCTTCGGGACACGAGAAGCTTTCTTT